A single TCR beta chain is shown here with its context. Its specificity is unknown. This sample is drawn from a study of cytomegalovirus exposure and HLA in healthy donors. Trimming removed 6 bases from V and 3 bases from J; junction bases left unmatched: 12. CDR3 size: 18 residues. The germline gives CDR1 MRHNA, CDR2 SNTAGT. PCR involved 60 Vbeta and 13 Jbeta primers. Repertoires were generated with immunoSEQ multiplex PCR, while TCRdb's copy carries only in-frame clones and drops some. The sample's table shows roughly 64,000 clones. Study-level findings and limits: In a later analysis, the majority of CMV-associated beta chains seemingly showed HLA restriction.

The sequencing input was PBMCs. This sequence was found in a woman younger than 35 in good health and CMV-seronegative. This chain links TRBV6-4 with TRBJ2-5, with TRBD2 matching 14 bases. The CDR3 sequence: CASRAGTSGSVREETQYF. The CDR3 DNA reads as TGTGCCAGCAGAGCCGGGACTAGCGGGAGTGTAAGAGAAGAGACCCAGTACTTC.